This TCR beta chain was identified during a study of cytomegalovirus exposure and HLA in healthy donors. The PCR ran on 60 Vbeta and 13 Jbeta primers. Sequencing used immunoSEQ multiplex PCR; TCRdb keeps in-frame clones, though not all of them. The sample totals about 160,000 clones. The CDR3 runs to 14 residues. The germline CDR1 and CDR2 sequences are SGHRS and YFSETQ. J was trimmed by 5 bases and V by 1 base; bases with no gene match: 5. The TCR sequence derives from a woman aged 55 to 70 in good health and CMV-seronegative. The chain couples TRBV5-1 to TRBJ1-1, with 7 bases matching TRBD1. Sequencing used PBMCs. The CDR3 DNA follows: TGCGCCAGCAGCTTGCTAGGGGGCCGGACTGAAGCTTTCTTT. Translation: CASSLLGGRTEAFF.